This TCR beta chain was documented in a study of PD-L1 blockade in urothelial cancer. Regarding the study as a whole: Better survival was forecast by a pretreatment blood TCR clonality below the median.

The CDR3 has 14 residues. Germline loops: CDR1 LNHDA, CDR2 SQIVND (reference sequence). V gave up 1 base and J gave up 0 bases, with 7 bases separating them. The repertoire was sequenced with immunoSEQ multiplex PCR; TCRdb's copy has only in-frame clones and lacks some. The table lists tens of thousands of clones, roughly four fifths of them singletons, with under 4% in the top ten. This clone came up a few times. Its cognate antigen is unknown. Other DNA sequences in the sample encode the same CDR3. The chain joins TRBV19 to TRBJ2-7; D may be TRBD1 (5 bases). This receptor was taken from a man aged 65 to 85 with urothelial cancer. The sample consisted of PBMCs, taken around atezolizumab (anti-PD-L1) treatment. This CDR3 reads CASSIGGSSYEQYF. The CDR3, as DNA: TGTGCCAGTAGTATAGGGGGCAGCTCCTACGAGCAGTACTTC.